The 17 T cell receptor beta chains below come from one sample, sequenced in a study of blood T cell repertoires in COVID-19. Method: immunoSEQ multiplex PCR; TCRdb's copy keeps in-frame clones and lacks some. The sample has over 250,000 clones, 80% to 90% seen once. Sequencing was performed on peripheral blood. The receptors were sampled from a woman between 65 and 79 years old with acute or convalescent COVID-19.

The chain links TRBV6-5 to TRBJ2-5; maybe TRBD1 (5 bases). The CDR3 consists of 15 residues. The germline V gene has CDR1 MNHEY and CDR2 SVGAGI. Deletions cut 6 bases from V and 4 bases from J, with 18 bases between. The CDR3 region is CASSSRSTARETQYF. The DNA of the CDR3 is TGTGCCAGCAGCTCCCGTTCGACAGCACGAGAGACCCAGTACTTC.

The chain carries TRBV27 and TRBJ2-1; TRBD1 matches 8 bases. Germline CDR1 is MNHEY and CDR2 is SMNVEV (reference sequence). The trim removed 0 bases at V and 6 bases at J, leaving 1 base unmatched. The CDR3 is 14 amino acids. The CDR3 loop reads CASSLSRGPNEQFF. Written as DNA, the CDR3 is TGTGCCAGCAGTTTATCCAGGGGGCCCAATGAGCAGTTCTTC.

V and J are TRBV19 and TRBJ1-5, with TRBD1 identical over 9 bases. CDR3 size: 16 residues. Germline trimming cut 4 bases from V and 0 bases from J; bases unmatched to any gene: 4. Per the germline V gene, CDR1 is LNHDA and CDR2 is SQIVND (reference sequence). CDR3 DNA sequence: TGTGCCAGTAGTACCGGACAGGGGTATAGCAATCAGCCCCAGCATTTT. It specifies CASSTGQGYSNQPQHF.

The chain links TRBV7-3 to TRBJ2-2, with TRBD2 identical over 10 bases. This CDR3 contains 16 residues. Germline V gene sequence: CDR1 SGHTA, CDR2 FQGTGA. V was pared by 2 bases and J by 3 bases, with 3 bases of the junction left unmatched. CDR3 bases: TGTGCCAGCAGCTTACTAGCGGGGGCGCACACCGGGGAGCTGTTTTTT. Translating gives CASSLLAGAHTGELFF.

For this clone: The junction differs from germline at one of its ends, possibly a read error. The chain uses TRBV20-1 and TRBJ2-2, with D uncertain. Germline V gene lookup returns CDR1 DFQATT and CDR2 SNEGSKA (reference sequence). The CDR3 spans 14 residues. CDR3 in amino acids: CSASVRRNTGELFF. The CDR3, as DNA: TGCAGCGCTAGTGTCCGGAGGAACACCGGGGAGCTGTTTTTT.

V and J are TRBV5-1 and TRBJ1-1, with unresolved D. Trimming removed 1 base at V and 2 bases at J, with 15 bases between. The CDR3 is made up of 16 amino acids. Germline lookup yields CDR1 SGHRS and CDR2 YFSETQ. The CDR3 spells CASSLLAGRPNTEAFF. CDR3 DNA: TGCGCCAGCAGCTTGTTAGCGGGAAGGCCTAACACTGAAGCTTTCTTT.

The chain carries TRBV2 and TRBJ2-1, with 10 bases fitting TRBD2. Germline V gives CDR1 SNHLY, CDR2 FYNNEI. The CDR3 has 15 amino acids. V lost 10 bases and J lost 10; bases outside the gene matches: 16. In DNA form, the CDR3 reads TGTGCCACCTGGGTCGCGGTAGCGGGGGGCGGGGAGCAGTTCTTC. Translation gives CATWVAVAGGGEQFF.

The J gene is TRBJ2-5, the V gene TRBV10-3; 10 bases fit TRBD2. Germline CDR1 ENHRY, CDR2 SYGVKD. This CDR3 has 16 residues. V gave up 3 bases and J gave up 4 bases; unmatched junction bases: 8. In DNA, the CDR3 is TGTGCCATCAGTGACAGAGCGGGGGGGATGACAGAGACCCAGTACTTC. The encoded protein is CAISDRAGGMTETQYF.

The CDR3 is CASSLIQGGNEQFF. In DNA form, the CDR3 reads TGTGCCAGCAGCTTAATACAGGGGGGAAATGAGCAGTTCTTC. The chain joins TRBV5-6 to TRBJ2-1; 8 bases agree with TRBD1. Germline V gene sequence: CDR1 SGHDT, CDR2 YYEEEE. This CDR3 has 14 amino acids. V dropped 2 bases and J dropped 7; count of bases not matched to a gene: 5.

V gene TRBV11-2 combines with J gene TRBJ2-2; no clear D. This CDR3 is built from 16 residues. V was pared by 2 bases and J by 1 base, with 11 bases between. Germline loops: CDR1 SGHAT, CDR2 FQNNGV. The DNA for the CDR3 is TGTGCCAGCAGCTTAAGTCAGGCTGGGAACACCGGGGAGCTGTTTTTT. Protein: CASSLSQAGNTGELFF.

This clone was observed a few times. This rearrangement joins TRBV3-1 (or the pseudogene TRBV3-2) to TRBJ1-1; tentative D call: TRBD1 (5 bases). Germline CDR1 and CDR2: LGHDT and YNNKEL (reference sequence). Deletions cut 1 base from V and 4 bases from J, with 13 bases between. The CDR3 is 15 residues long. Written as DNA, the CDR3 is TGTGCCAGCAGCCAAGGGGGCCGGGTGGGCACTGAAGCTTTCTTT. This translates into CASSQGGRVGTEAFF.

The V gene is TRBV6-1, the J gene TRBJ2-7; TRBD1 agrees at 7 bases. CDR3 length equals 14 residues. Germline lookup yields CDR1 MNHNS and CDR2 SASEGT. Germline trimming cut 5 bases from V and 2 bases from J; bases unmatched to any gene: 6. This CDR3 is CASSSQGFPYEQYF. CDR3 DNA: TGTGCCAGCAGTTCACAGGGGTTTCCCTACGAGCAGTACTTC.

The chain uses TRBV11-2 and TRBJ2-3, with 8 bases lining up with TRBD2. Germline CDR1 SGHAT, CDR2 FQNNGV. V trimming: 0 bases; J trimming: 2 bases; junction bases outside the gene matches: 13. The CDR3 length is 19 residues. The CDR3 bases are TGTGCCAGCAGCTTAGATTCGTCGGCGAGCGGGGGAATCACAGATACGCAGTATTTT. Encoded protein: CASSLDSSASGGITDTQYF. Complete variable domain (other parts from reference TRBV11-2 and TRBJ2-3): EAGVAQSPRYKIIEKRQSVAFWCNPISGHATLYWYQQILGQGPKLLIQFQNNGVVDDSQLPKDRFSAERLKGVDSTLKIQPAKLEDSAVYLCASSLDSSASGGITDTQYFGPGTRLTVL.

This chain uses TRBV5-4 with TRBJ2-5; 8 nucleotides agree with TRBD1. This CDR3 region has 14 residues. Germline V CDR1 and CDR2: SGHNT, YYREEE (reference sequence). V lost 3 bases, J lost 1 base, and 2 bases stayed unmatched. The chain's CDR3 is CASSSTGGQETQYF. CDR3 DNA: TGTGCCAGCAGCTCAACAGGGGGCCAAGAGACCCAGTACTTC.

J is TRBJ1-5 and V is TRBV2; 7 nucleotides line up with TRBD1. The CDR3 runs to 14 residues. With V trimmed by 6 bases and J by 4 bases, 6 bases remained unmatched. The germline V gene encodes CDR1 SNHLY and CDR2 FYNNEI. The CDR3 loop reads CASRGEQGNQPQHF. The CDR3 DNA reads as TGTGCCAGCAGGGGGGAACAGGGGAATCAGCCCCAGCATTTT. The full variable domain, its missing parts supplied by reference TRBV2 and TRBJ1-5, is EPEVTQTPSHQVTQMGQEVILRCVPISNHLYFYWYRQILGQKVEFLVSFYNNEISEKSEIFDDQFSVERPDGSNFTLKIRSTKLEDSAMYFCASRGEQGNQPQHFGDGTRLSIL.

The chain recombines TRBV3-1 (or the pseudogene TRBV3-2) with TRBJ1-3; a possible D gene is TRBD1 (6 bases). The CDR3 has 14 residues. The V gene's germline CDR1 is LGHDT and CDR2 YNNKEL (reference sequence). The V and J ends lost 4 bases and 7 bases respectively, with 14 bases between them. This CDR3 is CASSPAGGLNTIYF. As DNA, the CDR3 is TGTGCCAGCAGCCCCGCCGGGGGGCTCAACACCATATATTTT.

The chain uses TRBV30 and TRBJ1-1; possibly TRBD1 for D (5 bases). Trimming removed 2 bases from V and 2 bases from J, with 9 bases in between. Germline lookup yields CDR1 GTSNPN and CDR2 SVGIG (reference sequence). The CDR3 is made up of 13 amino acids. For the CDR3, the DNA is TGTGCCTGGAGTTCCAGGACAAACACTGAAGCTTTCTTT. It yields the protein CAWSSRTNTEAFF.